The TCR beta chain described here comes from a study of blood T cell repertoires in COVID-19. Germline-derived CDR1 and CDR2 are SQVTM and ANQGSEA. The CDR3 runs to 13 residues. Trimming took off 3 bases at V and 8 bases at J, with 14 bases between the two ends. Repertoires were generated with immunoSEQ multiplex PCR, while TCRdb's copy carries only in-frame clones and drops some. The sample includes 200,000 to 250,000 clones, approximately 83% of them seen just once. The TCR was taken from a woman aged 25 to 39 with COVID-19, enrolled during active disease. Input material: peripheral blood. J is TRBJ2-1 and V is TRBV29-1, with D possibly matching TRBD2 (6 bases). Here the CDR3 reads CSVDGVGTHEQFF. The CDR3 nucleotides are TGCAGCGTTGACGGGGTGGGGACTCATGAGCAGTTCTTC.